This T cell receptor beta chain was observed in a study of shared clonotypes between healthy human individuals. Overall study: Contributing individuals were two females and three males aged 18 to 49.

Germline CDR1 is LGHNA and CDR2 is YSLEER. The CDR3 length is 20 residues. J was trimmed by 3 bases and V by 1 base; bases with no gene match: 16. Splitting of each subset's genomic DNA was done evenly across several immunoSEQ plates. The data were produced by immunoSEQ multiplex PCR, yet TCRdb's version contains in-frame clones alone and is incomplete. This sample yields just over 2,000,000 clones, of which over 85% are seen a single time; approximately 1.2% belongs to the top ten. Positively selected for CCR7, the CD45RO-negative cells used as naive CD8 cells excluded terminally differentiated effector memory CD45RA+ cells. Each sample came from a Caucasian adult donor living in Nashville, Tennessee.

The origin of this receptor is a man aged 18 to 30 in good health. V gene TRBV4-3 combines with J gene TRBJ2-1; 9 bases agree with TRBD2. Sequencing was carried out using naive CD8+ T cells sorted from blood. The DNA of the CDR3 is TGCGCCAGCAGCCAAGTGATGGGATCTGCGGGAGGGTTCCACTACAATGAGCAGTTCTTC. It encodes CASSQVMGSAGGFHYNEQFF.